The clone carrying this T cell receptor beta chain has more than one count but fewer than ten. The target antigen is unknown. RNA transcripts provided the source from which TCR beta CDR3 regions were amplified. TCR CDR3 underwent first-round RT-PCR with the HTBI primer set. Each CDR3 protein gets one entry after TCRdb re-called the multiplex PCR reads with MiXCR. The top ten clones hold approximately 49% of a sample with some 490,000 distinct CDR3 sequences, roughly 23% of them seen once. The data originate from a study of T cells in Graves' hyperthyroidism and ophthalmopathy. Study-level points and caveats: Onset of ophthalmopathy came a median around 6.2 months after the model predicted it. Separation of ophthalmopathy from stable hyperthyroidism was achieved by a 13 V-J model. Most expanded thyroid clonotypes above 0.001 recurred in blood.

Germline loops: CDR1 MNHEY, CDR2 SMNVEV (reference sequence). The ends were cut back, 5 bases at V and 5 bases at J, with 15 bases in the middle. CDR3 length: 14 residues. In making diagnoses, clinical symptoms, serum thyroxine and TRAb, thyroid ultrasound and orbital computed tomography were all used. This TCR derives from a woman aged 70-85 years with Graves' ophthalmopathy. V gene TRBV27 combines with J gene TRBJ2-5, with a weak D call TRBD1 (5 bases). The sequenced material came from blood. CDR3 region: CASSVRVGAETQYF. CDR3 DNA sequence: TGTGCCAGCAGTGTTCGCGTAGGGGCCGAGACCCAGTACTTC.